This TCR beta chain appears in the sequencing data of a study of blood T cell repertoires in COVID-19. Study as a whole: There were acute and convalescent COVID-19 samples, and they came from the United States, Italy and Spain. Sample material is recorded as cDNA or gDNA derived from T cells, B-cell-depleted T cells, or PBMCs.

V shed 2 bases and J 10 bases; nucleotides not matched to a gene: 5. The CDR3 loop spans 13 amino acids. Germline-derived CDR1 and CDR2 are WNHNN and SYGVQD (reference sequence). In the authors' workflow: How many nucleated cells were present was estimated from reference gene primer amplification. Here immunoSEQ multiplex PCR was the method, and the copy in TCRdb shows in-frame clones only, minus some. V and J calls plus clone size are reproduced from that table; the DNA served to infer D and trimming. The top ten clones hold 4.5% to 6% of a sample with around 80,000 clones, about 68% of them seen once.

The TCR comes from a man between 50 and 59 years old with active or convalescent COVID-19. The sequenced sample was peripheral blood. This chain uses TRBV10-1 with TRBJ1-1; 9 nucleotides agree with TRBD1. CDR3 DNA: TGCGCCAGCAGTGAGACGACGACAGGGGGAGCTTTCTTT. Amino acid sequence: CASSETTTGGAFF.